Shown below are 26 T cell receptor beta chains from a single sample sequenced in a study of T cell responses to AZD1222 COVID-19 vaccine. Here immunoSEQ multiplex PCR was the method, and the copy in TCRdb shows in-frame clones only, minus some. The sample shows around 130,000 clones, 80% to 95% of them seen only once. The starting material was peripheral blood, obtained 28 days after the second dose of the MenACWY control vaccine. These receptors all stem from an adult who received the MenACWY meningococcal vaccine as a control.

V and J are TRBV11-3 and TRBJ2-1; D might be TRBD2 (6 bases). V was clipped by 3 bases and J by 2 bases, with 14 bases between them. Germline V gene sequence: CDR1 SGHNT, CDR2 YENEEA. The CDR3 is 16 amino acids. The CDR3 nucleotides are TGTGCCAGCAGCTTGGTTGGCGGGGACCCCTACAATGAGCAGTTCTTC. Translated: CASSLVGGDPYNEQFF. Variable domain in full (rest from reference TRBV11-3 and TRBJ2-1): EAGVVQSPRYKIIEKKQPVAFWCNPISGHNTLYWYLQNLGQGPELLIRYENEEAVDDSQLPKDRFSAERLKGVDSTLKIQPAELGDSAVYLCASSLVGGDPYNEQFFGPGTRLTVL.

This clone was counted a single time. J is TRBJ2-1 and V is TRBV4-1; 11 bases are shared with TRBD2. The germline CDR1 and CDR2 sequences are MGHRA and YSYEKL. The V segment lost 4 bases and the J segment 2 bases; nucleotides outside the gene matches: 10. This CDR3 contains 18 residues. The CDR3: CASSLTSGRLGAYNEQFF. Written as DNA, the CDR3 is TGCGCCAGCAGCCTAACTAGCGGGAGACTCGGCGCCTACAATGAGCAGTTCTTC.

The chain couples TRBV28 to TRBJ1-5; D is uncertain. Trimming left V 4 bases short and J 4 bases short, with 11 bases between. The CDR3 totals 14 residues. CDR1 is MDHEN and CDR2 is SYDVKM in the germline V gene. The CDR3, as DNA: TGTGCCAGCAGTTCCCGACTGGGAAATCAGCCCCAGCATTTT. It is translated as CASSSRLGNQPQHF.

The J gene is TRBJ1-5, the V gene TRBV5-1; 7 bases align to TRBD1. This CDR3 comprises 15 residues. From germline, CDR1 is SGHRS and CDR2 YFSETQ. V shed 5 bases and J 1 base; nucleotides not matched to a gene: 6. CDR3 DNA: TGCGCCAGCAGAGCCACAGGGGAGAGCAATCAGCCCCAGCATTTT. The encoded protein is CASRATGESNQPQHF. Supplemented by reference TRBV5-1 and TRBJ1-5, the full variable domain reads KAGVTQTPRYLIKTRGQQVTLSCSPISGHRSVSWYQQTPGQGLQFLFEYFSETQRNKGNFPGRFSGRQFSNSRSEMNVSTLELGDSALYLCASRATGESNQPQHFGDGTRLSIL.

The chain joins TRBV7-8 to TRBJ2-7, with TRBD1 identical over 9 bases. The V gene's germline CDR1 is SGHVS and CDR2 FQNEAQ. With V trimmed by 2 bases and J by 3 bases, 5 bases remained unmatched. The CDR3 has 15 amino acids. The CDR3 coding sequence is TGTGCCAGCAGCTTAACCGGGACAGGGTTCTACGAGCAGTACGTC. This translates into CASSLTGTGFYEQYV.

This clone was detected a few times. This chain connects TRBV6-6 to TRBJ1-5; the D is unclear. Deletions cut 5 bases from V and 3 bases from J, with 8 bases between. The V gene's germline CDR1 is MNHNY and CDR2 SVGAGI (reference sequence). The CDR3 covers 13 residues. The CDR3 loop is CASSQHNNQPQHF. The CDR3 region has the DNA TGTGCCAGCAGTCAACATAACAATCAGCCCCAGCATTTT.

This clone was counted a single time. This sequence joins TRBV19 and TRBJ2-3; 8 bases line up with TRBD1. V lost 6 bases to trimming and J lost 1 base; unmatched junction nucleotides: 3. The CDR3 consists of 14 residues. Germline CDR1 LNHDA, CDR2 SQIVND (reference sequence). The CDR3 nucleotides are TGTGCCAGTAGGACAGGGGCGGGCACAGATACGCAGTATTTT. It codes for CASRTGAGTDTQYF.

V gene TRBV6-5 combines with J gene TRBJ1-2, with D perhaps TRBD1 (5 bases). Per germline, CDR1 MNHEY and CDR2 SVGAGI. V was clipped by 0 bases and J by 3 bases, with 11 bases between them. The CDR3 is made up of 15 amino acids. CDR3 amino acids: CASSYSAGMHYGYTF. In nucleotides, the CDR3 is TGTGCCAGCAGTTACTCGGCAGGGATGCACTATGGCTACACCTTC.

The chain joins TRBV12-3 or TRBV12-4 to TRBJ1-1; D perhaps matches TRBD1 (5 bases). V shed 6 bases and J shed 7 bases, with 12 bases lying between them. CDR3 size: 12 residues. Written as DNA, the CDR3 is TGTGCCAGCAGCCCATGGGGGATTGAAGCTTTCTTT. This gives the protein CASSPWGIEAFF.

The J gene is TRBJ1-1, the V gene TRBV5-4, with TRBD1 matching over 10 bases. The CDR3 runs to 14 residues. V lost 5 bases to trimming and J lost 6 bases; unmatched junction nucleotides: 7. Germline CDR1 and CDR2: SGHNT and YYREEE (reference sequence). CDR3 protein: CASRTTGGGAEAFF. The CDR3, as DNA: TGTGCCAGCAGGACGACAGGGGGCGGTGCTGAAGCTTTCTTT.

The chain joins TRBV14 to TRBJ1-6; D call uncertain. Germline V CDR1 and CDR2: SGHDN, FVKESK. V was shortened by 5 bases and J by 0 bases, with 8 bases between the two germline ends. The CDR3 extends over 15 amino acids. CDR3 loop: CASSAVDSYNSPLHF. The CDR3 nucleotides read TGTGCCAGCAGCGCGGTTGACTCCTATAATTCACCCCTCCACTTT.

The chain is built from TRBV5-1 and TRBJ2-2, with TRBD2 matching 7 bases. The length of the CDR3 is 14 residues. With 6 bases clipped from V and 4 bases from J, the junction kept 6 bases outside the gene matches. The germline V gene has CDR1 SGHRS and CDR2 YFSETQ. The CDR3 DNA reads as TGCGCCAGCAATCACTGGGGGGGCACCGGGGAGCTGTTTTTT. Residues: CASNHWGGTGELFF.

The rearrangement uses TRBV5-4 and TRBJ2-5, with D possibly being TRBD1 (6 bases). The V gene lost 4 bases and the J gene lost 3 bases, with 10 bases spanning the gap. Per germline, CDR1 SGHNT and CDR2 YYREEE (reference sequence). CDR3 length: 13 residues. The CDR3 region is CASSHRVEETQYF. The CDR3 DNA reads as TGTGCCAGCAGCCACAGGGTTGAAGAGACCCAGTACTTC. Full variable domain (outside the CDR3, taken from reference TRBV5-4 and TRBJ2-5): ETGVTQSPTHLIKTRGQQVTLRCSSQSGHNTVSWYQQALGQGPQFIFQYYREEENGRGNFPPRFSGLQFPNYSSELNVNALELDDSALYLCASSHRVEETQYFGPGTRLLVL.

The gene calls are TRBV7-6 and TRBJ2-7; 11 bases map to TRBD2. CDR1 SGHVS and CDR2 FNYEAQ come from the germline V gene. V trimming: 5 bases; J trimming: 3 bases; junction bases outside the gene matches: 3. The CDR3 has 14 amino acids. The CDR3 here is CASSPTSGSYEQYF. The CDR3 DNA sequence: TGTGCCAGCAGCCCTACTAGCGGGAGCTACGAGCAGTACTTC.

This chain connects TRBV4-1 to TRBJ2-1, with 9 bases fitting TRBD2. Germline CDR1 reads MGHRA; CDR2 reads YSYEKL. Trimming cost V 2 bases and J 4 bases; bases outside gene matches: 6. This CDR3 spans 16 amino acids. In DNA form, the CDR3 reads TGCGCCAGCAGCCAAAGGGGGACTAGCCCGTACAATGAGCAGTTCTTC. Its translation: CASSQRGTSPYNEQFF.

The chain combines TRBV30 with TRBJ1-1; a possible D gene is TRBD1 (5 bases). Germline CDR1 GTSNPN, CDR2 SVGIG (reference sequence). The CDR3 covers 11 residues. The ends were cut back, 5 bases at V and 9 bases at J, with 13 bases in the middle. CDR3 sequence: CAWGDPNQAFF. CDR3 nucleotides: TGTGCCTGGGGGGACCCGAACCAAGCTTTCTTT. The variable domain in full, with the rest retrieved from reference TRBV30 and TRBJ1-1, is SQTIHQWPATLVQPVGSPLSLECTVEGTSNPNLYWYRQAAGRGLQLLFYSVGIGQISSEVPQNLSASRPQDRQFILSSKKLLLSDSGFYLCAWGDPNQAFFGQGTRLTVV.

The V and J genes are TRBV9 and TRBJ2-7; no clear D gene. Germline V CDR1 and CDR2: SGDLS, YYNGEE. V lost 3 bases, J lost 6 bases, and 13 bases lay in between. The CDR3 contains 13 residues. The CDR3 region has the DNA TGTGCCAGCAGCGCGGCCTTGCCAGGCGAGCAGTACTTC. Protein product: CASSAALPGEQYF.

The rearrangement links TRBV5-4 to TRBJ1-2; TRBD1 is a possible D gene (5 bases). V was clipped by 2 bases and J by 7 bases, with 15 bases between them. CDR3 length: 14 residues. CDR1 SGHNT and CDR2 YYREEE come from the germline V gene (reference sequence). The CDR3 DNA is TGTGCCAGCAGCTTTGGTCTGGCTCAGGGTGGCTACACCTTC. Encoded protein: CASSFGLAQGGYTF.

This chain uses TRBV6-4 with TRBJ2-7, with 9 bases matching TRBD1. Germline V CDR1 and CDR2: MRHNA, SNTAGT. The CDR3 length is 19 residues. J was trimmed by 6 bases and V by 2 bases; bases with no gene match: 20. The CDR3 region is CASSDTLTFRSDRGREQYV. CDR3 bases: TGTGCCAGCAGTGACACGCTCACTTTTCGTTCGGACAGGGGACGCGAGCAGTACGTC.

This sequence joins TRBV6-5 and TRBJ2-7; 8 bases match TRBD1. This CDR3 region has 14 residues. Looked up from germline, CDR1 is MNHEY and CDR2 is SVGAGI. J was trimmed by 3 bases and V by 6 bases; bases with no gene match: 7. The chain's CDR3 is CASRRRDRYYEQYF. CDR3 nucleotide sequence: TGTGCCAGCAGGCGACGGGACAGGTACTACGAGCAGTACTTC.

The chain couples TRBV30 to TRBJ2-3; TRBD2 might be the D (6 bases). This CDR3 contains 16 residues. V gave up 3 bases and J gave up 1 base, with 17 bases separating them. CDR1 and CDR2 (germline): GTSNPN, SVGIG (reference sequence). The CDR3 bases are TGTGCCTGGAGACCCCGGACGGGGGATCGCACAGATACGCAGTATTTT. Protein: CAWRPRTGDRTDTQYF.

This chain links TRBV4-3 with TRBJ2-1; 9 bases are shared with TRBD2. This CDR3 spans 17 amino acids. V trimming: 4 bases; J trimming: 6 bases; junction bases outside the gene matches: 13. Germline CDR1 and CDR2: LGHNA and YSLEER. In DNA, the CDR3 is TGCGCCAGCAGCCGCGATCGCGGGGGGGCCGGGTCCAATGAGCAGTTCTTC. This encodes CASSRDRGGAGSNEQFF.

The gene calls are TRBV18 and TRBJ2-7; perhaps TRBD1 as D (5 bases). Germline values: CDR1 KGHSH, CDR2 LQKENI. The V gene lost 2 bases and the J gene lost 5 bases, with 10 bases spanning the gap. The CDR3 extends over 13 amino acids. The CDR3 here is CASSPGARNEQYF. The CDR3 bases are TGTGCCAGCTCACCAGGGGCGAGGAACGAGCAGTACTTC.

The chain recombines TRBV2 with TRBJ1-1; unclear D gene. The germline V and J ends were trimmed by 4 bases and 6 bases, with 12 bases remaining between them. The CDR3 runs to 13 residues. Germline V CDR1 and CDR2: SNHLY, FYNNEI. The CDR3 loop is CASSGNLVAEAFF. The DNA for the CDR3 is TGTGCCAGCAGTGGTAACCTTGTGGCTGAAGCTTTCTTT.

This sequence joins TRBV13 and TRBJ2-5, with D unresolved. This CDR3 has 13 residues. V gave up 5 bases and J gave up 0 bases, with 7 bases separating them. Germline-derived CDR1 and CDR2 are PRHDT and FYEKMQ (reference sequence). The CDR3 bases are TGTGCCAGCAGCCCGAAATACCAAGAGACCCAGTACTTC. Its translation is CASSPKYQETQYF.

V usage is TRBV2 and J usage is TRBJ1-3; 8 bases line up with TRBD1. Germline V CDR1 and CDR2: SNHLY, FYNNEI. Trimming took 3 bases from V and 0 from J; bases not matched to a gene: 7. This CDR3 is built from 17 residues. The CDR3 protein is CASSETDRAISGNTIYF. For the CDR3, the DNA is TGTGCCAGCAGTGAGACGGACAGGGCCATCTCTGGAAACACCATATATTTT.